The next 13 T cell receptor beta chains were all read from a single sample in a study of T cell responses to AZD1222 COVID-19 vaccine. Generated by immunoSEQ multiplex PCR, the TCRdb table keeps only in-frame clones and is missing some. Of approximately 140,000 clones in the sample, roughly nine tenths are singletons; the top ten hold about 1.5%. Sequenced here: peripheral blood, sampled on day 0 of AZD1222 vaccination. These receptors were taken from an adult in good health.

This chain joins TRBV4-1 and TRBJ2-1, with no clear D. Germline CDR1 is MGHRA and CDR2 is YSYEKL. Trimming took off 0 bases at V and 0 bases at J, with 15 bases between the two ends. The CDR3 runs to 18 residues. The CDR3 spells CASSQDRSSRSSYNEQFF. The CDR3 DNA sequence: TGCGCCAGCAGCCAAGATCGGAGTTCACGTAGCTCCTACAATGAGCAGTTCTTC.

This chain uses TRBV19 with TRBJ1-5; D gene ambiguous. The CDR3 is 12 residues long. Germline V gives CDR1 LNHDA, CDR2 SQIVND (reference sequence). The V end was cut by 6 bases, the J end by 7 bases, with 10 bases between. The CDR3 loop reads CASREGKQPQHF. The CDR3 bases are TGTGCCAGTAGGGAGGGAAAACAGCCCCAGCATTTT.

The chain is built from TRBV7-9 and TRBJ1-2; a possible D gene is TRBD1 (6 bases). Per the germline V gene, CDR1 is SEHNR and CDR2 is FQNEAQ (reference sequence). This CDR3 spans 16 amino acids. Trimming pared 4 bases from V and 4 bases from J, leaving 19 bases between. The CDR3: CASSSHLRQALYGYTF. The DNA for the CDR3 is TGTGCCAGCAGCTCCCATCTACGACAGGCACTCTATGGCTACACCTTC.

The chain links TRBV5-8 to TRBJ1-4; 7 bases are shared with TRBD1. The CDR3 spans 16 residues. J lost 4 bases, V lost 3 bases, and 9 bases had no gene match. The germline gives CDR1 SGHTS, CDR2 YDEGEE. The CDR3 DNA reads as TGTGCCAGCAGCTCGGAGGGACAGCCGATTAATGAAAAACTGTTTTTT. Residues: CASSSEGQPINEKLFF.

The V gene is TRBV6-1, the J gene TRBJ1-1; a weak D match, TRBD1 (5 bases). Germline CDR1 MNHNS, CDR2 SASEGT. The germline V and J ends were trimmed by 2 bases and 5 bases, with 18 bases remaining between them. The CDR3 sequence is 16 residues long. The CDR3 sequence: CASSEIYRFSGTEAFF. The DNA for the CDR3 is TGTGCCAGCAGTGAAATTTACAGGTTTAGCGGGACTGAAGCTTTCTTT.

The chain's CDR3 is CASSTLPGRRSYEQYF. DNA of the CDR3: TGTGCCAGCAGCACACTTCCGGGACGGAGGAGCTACGAGCAGTACTTC. The chain combines TRBV6-2 or TRBV6-3 with TRBJ2-7; either TRBD1 or TRBD2 may fit D (5 bases each). Deletions cut 6 bases from V and 3 bases from J, with 21 bases between. The CDR3 is 16 amino acids. Germline V gene data show CDR1 as MNHEY and CDR2 as SVGEGT.

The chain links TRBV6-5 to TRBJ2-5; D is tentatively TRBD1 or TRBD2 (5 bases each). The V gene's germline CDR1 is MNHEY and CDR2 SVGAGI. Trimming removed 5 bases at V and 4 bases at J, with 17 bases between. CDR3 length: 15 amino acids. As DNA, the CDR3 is TGTGCCAGCAGTATCCCGGGGCAGGGCCGAGAGACCCAGTACTTC. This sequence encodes CASSIPGQGRETQYF.

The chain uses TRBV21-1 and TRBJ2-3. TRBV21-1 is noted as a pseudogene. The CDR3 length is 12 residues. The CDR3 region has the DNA TGTGCCAGCAGCTTCATGGTGGTTACGCAGTATTTT. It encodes CASSFMVVTQYF.

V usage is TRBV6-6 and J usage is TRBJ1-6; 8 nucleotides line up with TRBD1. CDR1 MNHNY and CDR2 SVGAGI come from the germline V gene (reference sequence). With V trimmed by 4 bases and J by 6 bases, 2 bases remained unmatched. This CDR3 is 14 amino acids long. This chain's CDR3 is CASSSDRVNSPLHF. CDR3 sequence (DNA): TGTGCCAGCAGTTCGGACAGGGTTAATTCACCCCTCCACTTT.

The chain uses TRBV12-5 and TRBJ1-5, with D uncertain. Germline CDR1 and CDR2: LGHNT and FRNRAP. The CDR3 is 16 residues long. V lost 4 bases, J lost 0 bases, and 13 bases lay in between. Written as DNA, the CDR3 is TGTGCTAGTGGTTCGAACGAGACGGTTAGCAATCAGCCCCAGCATTTT. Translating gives CASGSNETVSNQPQHF. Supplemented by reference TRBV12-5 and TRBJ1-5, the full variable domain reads DARVTQTPRHKVTEMGQEVTMRCQPILGHNTVFWYRQTMMQGLELLAYFRNRAPLDDSGMPKDRFSAEMPDATLATLKIQPSEPRDSAVYFCASGSNETVSNQPQHFGDGTRLSIL.

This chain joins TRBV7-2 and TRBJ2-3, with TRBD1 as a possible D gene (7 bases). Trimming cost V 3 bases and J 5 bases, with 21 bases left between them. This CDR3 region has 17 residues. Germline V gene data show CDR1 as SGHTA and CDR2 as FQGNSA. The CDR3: CASSFRGTVRSLDTQYF. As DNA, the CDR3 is TGTGCCAGCAGCTTCCGGGGGACAGTTAGGTCTCTAGATACGCAGTATTTT.

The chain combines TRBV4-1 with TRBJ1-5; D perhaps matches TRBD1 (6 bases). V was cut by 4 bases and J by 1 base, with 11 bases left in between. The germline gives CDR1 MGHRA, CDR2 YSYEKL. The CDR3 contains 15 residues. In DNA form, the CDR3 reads TGCGCCAGCAGCCCGGGGGCGGAAAGCAATCAGCCCCAGCATTTT. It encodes CASSPGAESNQPQHF.

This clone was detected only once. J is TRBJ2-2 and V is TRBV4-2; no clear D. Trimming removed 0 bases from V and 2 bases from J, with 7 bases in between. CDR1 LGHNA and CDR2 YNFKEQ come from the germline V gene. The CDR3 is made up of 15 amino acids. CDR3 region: CASSQELRNTGELFF. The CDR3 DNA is TGTGCCAGCAGCCAAGAACTGCGTAACACCGGGGAGCTGTTTTTT.